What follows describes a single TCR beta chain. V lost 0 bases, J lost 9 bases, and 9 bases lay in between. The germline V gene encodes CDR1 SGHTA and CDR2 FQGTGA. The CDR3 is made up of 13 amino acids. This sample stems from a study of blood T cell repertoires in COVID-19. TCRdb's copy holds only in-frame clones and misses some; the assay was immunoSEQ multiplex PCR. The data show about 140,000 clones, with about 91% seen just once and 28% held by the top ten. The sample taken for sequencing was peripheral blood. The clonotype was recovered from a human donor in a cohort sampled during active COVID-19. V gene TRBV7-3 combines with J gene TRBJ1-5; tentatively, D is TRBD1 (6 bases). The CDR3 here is CASSLTAGVPQHF. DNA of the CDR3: TGTGCCAGCAGCTTAACGGCAGGGGTGCCCCAGCATTTT.